The next 13 T cell receptor beta chains were all read from a single sample in a study of blood T cells in healthy people across ages. A sample-barcoded 5' primer and a J-beta primer mix were used in a second PCR of about 6 to 12 cycles. TCRdb called the 5' RACE reads again in MiXCR, with one record for every CDR3 protein. The sample has about 1.4 million distinct CDR3 sequences; almost 60% are singletons. The sequencing sample was made of blood. The source of these receptors is a young man in good health.

The V gene is TRBV6-5, the J gene TRBJ1-1; D not certain. This CDR3 has 15 residues. Trimming took off 0 bases at V and 1 base at J, with 9 bases between the two ends. Germline lookup yields CDR1 MNHEY and CDR2 SVGAGI. The CDR3 coding sequence is TGTGCCAGCAGTTACTCGATCGTGAGGAACACTGAAGCTTTCTTT. Translation gives CASSYSIVRNTEAFF.

V usage is TRBV20-1 and J usage is TRBJ2-5; D uncertain. The J call may be mistaken, given a closer DNA end match to TRBJ2-7. CDR1 DFQATT and CDR2 SNEGSKA come from the germline V gene (reference sequence). The CDR3 runs to 14 residues. As DNA, the CDR3 is TGCAGTGCTAGAGACTTCATCCGAGGCTACGAGCAGTACTTC. This encodes CSARDFIRGYEQYF.

The rearrangement links TRBV27 to TRBJ2-6; D is uncertain. In germline, CDR1 is MNHEY, CDR2 SMNVEV (reference sequence). This CDR3 is built from 15 residues. Trimming took off 6 bases at V and 0 bases at J, with 9 bases between the two ends. The CDR3 DNA sequence: TGTGCCAGCAGGCGCGATACCTCTGGGGCCAACGTCCTGACTTTC. It encodes CASRRDTSGANVLTF.

V is TRBV27 and J is TRBJ1-2, with no clear D. V was pared by 7 bases and J by 0 bases, with 12 bases between. The CDR3 length is 14 residues. The V gene's germline CDR1 is MNHEY and CDR2 SMNVEV (reference sequence). The CDR3 DNA is TGTGCCAGCAAGTCGGGGTTGGCTAACTATGGCTACACCTTC. Protein: CASKSGLANYGYTF.

This clonotype was observed once. J is TRBJ2-1 and V is TRBV7-9; tentative D call: TRBD2 (6 bases). The CDR3 is made up of 13 amino acids. V lost 7 bases to trimming and J lost 10 bases, with 17 bases between them. Germline V gene data show CDR1 as SEHNR and CDR2 as FQNEAQ (reference sequence). CDR3 nucleotide sequence: TGTGCCAGCAAGCCCGGGACTCCGAGAGAGCAGTTCTTC. It translates to CASKPGTPREQFF.

This clonotype occurred a few times. The V call is TRBV12-3 or TRBV12-4, the J call TRBJ1-5; perhaps TRBD1 as D (6 bases). The CDR3 is made up of 15 amino acids. Trimming stripped 5 bases from V and 5 bases from J, with 16 bases between. The CDR3 sequence is CASSAQQGRHQPQHF. CDR3 coding DNA: TGTGCCAGCAGTGCTCAACAGGGACGGCATCAGCCCCAGCATTTT.

The gene calls are TRBV4-1 and TRBJ1-3; D remains ambiguous. Trimming took off 2 bases at V and 0 bases at J, with 8 bases between the two ends. From germline, CDR1 is MGHRA and CDR2 YSYEKL. CDR3 length equals 15 residues. CDR3 DNA sequence: TGCGCCAGCAGCCAATATACCGACTCTGGAAACACCATATATTTT. Translating gives CASSQYTDSGNTIYF.

The chain links TRBV29-1 to TRBJ2-1; 7 bases align to TRBD1. V lost 7 bases to trimming and J lost 0 bases; unmatched junction nucleotides: 6. The CDR3 is 14 amino acids. The germline V gene encodes CDR1 SQVTM and CDR2 ANQGSEA. The CDR3, as DNA: TGCAGCGGGTCCGGGACAGCCTCCTACAATGAGCAGTTCTTC. Translating it yields CSGSGTASYNEQFF.

This clonotype was counted a few times. The chain uses TRBV12-3 or TRBV12-4 and TRBJ2-5; D is uncertain. With 3 bases removed from V and 3 bases from J, the gap between germline ends came to 5 bases. There are 12 residues in the CDR3. CDR3 coding DNA: TGTGCCAGCAGTTTGTACAAAGAGACCCAGTACTTC. It is translated as CASSLYKETQYF.

For this clonotype: Given a much more abundant clone one base away, this may be a read error. The chain recombines TRBV9 with TRBJ2-1, with D possibly TRBD2 on 7 matching bases. This CDR3 spans 14 amino acids. Trimming took 0 bases from V and 8 from J, leaving 12 bases between them. Germline CDR1 is SGDLS and CDR2 is YYNGEE. CDR3 sequence (DNA): TGTGCCAGCAGCGTAGCCGGGGGGCGGTATGAGCAGTTCTTC. This gives the protein CASSVAGGRYEQFF.

J is TRBJ2-7 and V is TRBV20-1; 15 bases agree with TRBD2. V lost 1 base and J lost 4; bases outside the gene matches: 5. Germline V lookup: CDR1 DFQATT, CDR2 SNEGSKA (reference sequence). The CDR3 consists of 16 residues. The CDR3 spells CSARGTSGRAVYEQYF. The CDR3 coding sequence is TGCAGTGCTAGAGGGACTAGCGGGAGGGCCGTGTACGAGCAGTACTTC.

This clonotype was counted between two and nine times. V usage is TRBV2 and J usage is TRBJ2-7; D is undetermined. The CDR3 is made up of 12 amino acids. In germline, CDR1 is SNHLY, CDR2 FYNNEI. V was trimmed by 6 bases and J by 4 bases, leaving 10 bases between them. The CDR3 nucleotides read TGTGCCAGCAGGGCCGATCTATACGAGCAGTACTTC. Protein sequence: CASRADLYEQYF.

V usage is TRBV7-2 and J usage is TRBJ2-5, with 9 bases identical to TRBD1. Per germline, CDR1 SGHTA and CDR2 FQGNSA. The V gene end was trimmed by 5 bases and the J gene end by 1 base; junction bases not matched to a gene: 8. This CDR3 is 16 amino acids long. The CDR3 here is CASSEGDRVLQETQYF. CDR3 bases: TGTGCCAGCAGCGAGGGGGACAGGGTCCTCCAAGAGACCCAGTACTTC.